Sequencing of this T cell receptor (beta chain) was carried out in a study of CD4+ T cells in melanoma. Libraries were prepared by immunoSEQ multiplex PCR; TCRdb keeps only in-frame clonotypes and omits some of them. The profile shows some 19,000 clones, around 78% of them singletons. The CDR3 length is 14 residues. CDR1 and CDR2 (germline): SGDLS, YYNGEE. Trimming cost V 7 bases and J 1 base; bases outside gene matches: 6. The receptor's source is a human donor with melanoma. This chain uses TRBV9 with TRBJ1-1, with TRBD1 matching over 8 bases. In DNA form, the CDR3 reads TGTGCCAGCGGTGGGACAGGATCGAACACTGAAGCTTTCTTT. Protein sequence: CASGGTGSNTEAFF.